This is a list of T cell receptor beta chains from one sample in a study of human T cells and chemical hapten exposure. TCRdb reprocessed the RACE reads with MiXCR, giving one entry per CDR3 protein. The sample carries 120,000 to 150,000 distinct CDR3 sequences, over 9.5% recorded once. The sequencing here drew on whole blood, taken in connection with sensitization to the hapten diphenylcyclopropenone (DPC). These receptors all come from a woman in her forties or fifties with alopecia areata. Some clones in this sample may be carry-over from other donors' samples. CDR3s include the opening cysteine and the closing phenylalanine or tryptophan. A D gene is named only where the DNA matches it firmly. A row's size may be missing; if present it is once, few, many or a size class.

clone_size: -; d_call: -; j_call: TRBJ2-7; v_call: TRBV7-2; cdr3_nt: TGTGCCAGCAGCCAGAGAGGCCTCTCCTACGAGCAGTACTTC; cdr3_aa: CASSQRGLSYEQYF
clone_size: -; d_call: -; j_call: TRBJ1-3; v_call: TRBV2; cdr3_nt: TGTGCCAGCAGGCTTAGGGGCGTGGAAAACACCATATATTTT; cdr3_aa: CASRLRGVENTIYF
clone_size: many; d_call: -; j_call: TRBJ2-3; v_call: TRBV24-1; cdr3_nt: TGTGCCACCAGTGATCATCCCCGGGCGCAGTATTTT; cdr3_aa: CATSDHPRAQYF
clone_size: few; d_call: -; j_call: TRBJ2-3; v_call: TRBV20-1; cdr3_nt: TGCAGTTTCATCGTAAATACGCAGTATTTT; cdr3_aa: CSFIVNTQYF
clone_size: few; d_call: -; j_call: TRBJ2-7; v_call: TRBV10-2; cdr3_nt: TGCGCCAGCAGTGATCAGGGCCGAACCTACGAGCAGTACTTC; cdr3_aa: CASSDQGRTYEQYF
clone_size: few; d_call: -; j_call: TRBJ1-1; v_call: TRBV20-1; cdr3_nt: TGCAGTGCTAGAATCACGGGGGCGGGCACTGAAGCTTTCTTT; cdr3_aa: CSARITGAGTEAFF
clone_size: few; d_call: -; j_call: TRBJ2-5; v_call: TRBV4-1; cdr3_nt: TGCGCCAGCACCACCCCCGGGAGAGAGACCCAGTACTTC; cdr3_aa: CASTTPGRETQYF
clone_size: many; d_call: TRBD2; j_call: TRBJ2-1; v_call: TRBV24-1; cdr3_nt: TGTGCCACCAGTGCGGGAGGCTCCTACAATGAGCAGTTCTTC; cdr3_aa: CATSAGGSYNEQFF
clone_size: -; d_call: -; j_call: TRBJ2-7; v_call: TRBV12-3/TRBV12-4; cdr3_nt: TGTGCCAGCAGGCGGTGGAACGGGACCGAGCAGTACTTC; cdr3_aa: CASRRWNGTEQYF
clone_size: few; d_call: -; j_call: TRBJ1-1; v_call: TRBV5-1; cdr3_nt: TGCGCCAGCAGCCGTTTCGCCGGACAGAAATTGACTGAAGCTTTCTTT; cdr3_aa: CASSRFAGQKLTEAFF
clone_size: few; d_call: -; j_call: TRBJ2-3; v_call: TRBV4-3; cdr3_nt: TGCGCCAGCAGCCTGGATTCGGGCAGAAACACAGATACGCAGTATTTT; cdr3_aa: CASSLDSGRNTDTQYF
clone_size: few; d_call: -; j_call: TRBJ2-1; v_call: TRBV10-2; cdr3_nt: TGCGCCAGCAGGCCTTTAGCGGCCCACAATGAGCAGTTCTTC; cdr3_aa: CASRPLAAHNEQFF
clone_size: many; d_call: -; j_call: TRBJ2-7; v_call: TRBV5-5; cdr3_nt: TGTGCCAGCAGCCTAGAAGGTGACAGAAGGTTCGAGCAGTACTTC; cdr3_aa: CASSLEGDRRFEQYF
clone_size: -; d_call: TRBD1; j_call: TRBJ2-1; v_call: TRBV7-9; cdr3_nt: TGTGCCAGCAGCTCGGGACAGTCCTACAATGAGCAGTTCTTC; cdr3_aa: CASSSGQSYNEQFF
clone_size: few; d_call: -; j_call: TRBJ1-1; v_call: TRBV6-6; cdr3_nt: TGTGCCAGCAGTTATCCGGAGGAAGCGAACACTGAAGCTTTCTTT; cdr3_aa: CASSYPEEANTEAFF
clone_size: few; d_call: -; j_call: TRBJ2-7; v_call: TRBV28; cdr3_nt: TGTGCCAGCAGTCCCCCCGAGGGAATTGGTTACTACGAGCAGTACTTC; cdr3_aa: CASSPPEGIGYYEQYF
clone_size: -; d_call: TRBD1; j_call: TRBJ1-5; v_call: TRBV12-3/TRBV12-4; cdr3_nt: TGTGCCAGCAGTCCTGACAGGGCCCGTCAGCCCCAGCATTTT; cdr3_aa: CASSPDRARQPQHF
clone_size: -; d_call: TRBD1; j_call: TRBJ2-1; v_call: TRBV2; cdr3_nt: TGTGCCAGCAGCGGGGACAGGGGGAAGTACAATGAGCAGTTCTTC; cdr3_aa: CASSGDRGKYNEQFF
clone_size: -; d_call: -; j_call: TRBJ2-3; v_call: TRBV28; cdr3_nt: TGTGCCAGCAGTTTTGGGGGAAGGGGCACAGATACGCAGTATTTT; cdr3_aa: CASSFGGRGTDTQYF
clone_size: many; d_call: -; j_call: TRBJ2-5; v_call: TRBV20-1; cdr3_nt: TGCAGCGCGGTCAGGTCACAAGAGACCCAGTACTTC; cdr3_aa: CSAVRSQETQYF
clone_size: -; d_call: TRBD2; j_call: TRBJ2-6; v_call: TRBV5-4; cdr3_nt: TGTGCCAGCAGCTTAGGGCTAGCGGGAGGCTCTGGGGCCAACGTCCTGACTTTC; cdr3_aa: CASSLGLAGGSGANVLTF
clone_size: once; d_call: TRBD2; j_call: TRBJ2-1; v_call: TRBV6-2/TRBV6-3; cdr3_nt: TGTGCCAGCAGCCCCAACGGGGGGACGGGGCAGTTCTTC; cdr3_aa: CASSPNGGTGQFF
clone_size: many; d_call: -; j_call: TRBJ1-1; v_call: TRBV7-3; cdr3_nt: TGTGCCAGCAGCACACAGGGTGGCACTGAAGCTTTCTTT; cdr3_aa: CASSTQGGTEAFF
clone_size: few; d_call: TRBD2; j_call: TRBJ2-1; v_call: TRBV7-3; cdr3_nt: TGTGCCAGCAGCTCATCTAGCGGGACCTACAATGAGCAGTTCTTC; cdr3_aa: CASSSSSGTYNEQFF
clone_size: -; d_call: TRBD2; j_call: TRBJ2-3; v_call: TRBV7-9; cdr3_nt: TGTGCCAGCAGCCGCAAGCGGGATTCAAAAGATACGCAGTATTTT; cdr3_aa: CASSRKRDSKDTQYF
clone_size: many; d_call: -; j_call: TRBJ1-1; v_call: TRBV7-2; cdr3_nt: TGTGCCAGCAGCTTTAGCGGGACCAGGGGAAACACTGAAGCTTTCTTT; cdr3_aa: CASSFSGTRGNTEAFF
clone_size: few; d_call: -; j_call: TRBJ1-4; v_call: TRBV28; cdr3_nt: TGTGCCAGCAGTCGCCCATCCCCCCTTGCAACTAATGAAAAACTGTTTTTT; cdr3_aa: CASSRPSPLATNEKLFF
clone_size: few; d_call: -; j_call: TRBJ2-4; v_call: TRBV6-6; cdr3_nt: TGTGCCAGCATCTCTACCGGGTTGGGGGCCAAAAACATTCAGTACTTC; cdr3_aa: CASISTGLGAKNIQYF
clone_size: -; d_call: -; j_call: TRBJ1-5; v_call: TRBV6-1; cdr3_nt: TGTGCCAGCAGTGAAGCCGCCGGGGACTTTCGGCCCCAGCATTTT; cdr3_aa: CASSEAAGDFRPQHF
clone_size: -; d_call: -; j_call: TRBJ1-2; v_call: TRBV6-1; cdr3_nt: TGTGCCAGCACCGACCCCAGGGCCGGGCGAGGCAACTATGGCTACACCTTC; cdr3_aa: CASTDPRAGRGNYGYTF
clone_size: -; d_call: -; j_call: TRBJ1-6; v_call: TRBV25-1; cdr3_nt: TGTGCCAGCAGTGGGACGGCGGGGAATTCACCCCTCCACTTT; cdr3_aa: CASSGTAGNSPLHF
clone_size: few; d_call: -; j_call: TRBJ2-1; v_call: TRBV20-1; cdr3_nt: TGCAGTGTTTTGCGGGGGCTGAGCTCCTACAATGAGCAGTTCTTC; cdr3_aa: CSVLRGLSSYNEQFF
clone_size: few; d_call: TRBD2; j_call: TRBJ2-5; v_call: TRBV11-3; cdr3_nt: TGTGCCAGCAGCGCGGGACTAGCGGACAGGTACCAAGAGACCCAGTACTTC; cdr3_aa: CASSAGLADRYQETQYF
clone_size: many; d_call: TRBD1; j_call: TRBJ2-5; v_call: TRBV27; cdr3_nt: TGTGCCAGCAGTTTAGTCGGGCAGGGGGTCCCTTTACAAGAGACCCAGTACTTC; cdr3_aa: CASSLVGQGVPLQETQYF
clone_size: few; d_call: -; j_call: TRBJ2-1; v_call: TRBV9; cdr3_nt: TGTGCCAGCGCCCCAACTAGTCTACCCTACAATGAGCAGTTCTTC; cdr3_aa: CASAPTSLPYNEQFF
clone_size: many; d_call: TRBD2; j_call: TRBJ2-7; v_call: TRBV19; cdr3_nt: TGTGCCAGTAGTATGGGAGGGTTGACAGCCTACGAGCAGTACTTC; cdr3_aa: CASSMGGLTAYEQYF
clone_size: -; d_call: TRBD2; j_call: TRBJ2-3; v_call: TRBV12-5; cdr3_nt: TGTGCTAGTGCGGTAGCGGGAGCAGATACGCAGTATTTT; cdr3_aa: CASAVAGADTQYF